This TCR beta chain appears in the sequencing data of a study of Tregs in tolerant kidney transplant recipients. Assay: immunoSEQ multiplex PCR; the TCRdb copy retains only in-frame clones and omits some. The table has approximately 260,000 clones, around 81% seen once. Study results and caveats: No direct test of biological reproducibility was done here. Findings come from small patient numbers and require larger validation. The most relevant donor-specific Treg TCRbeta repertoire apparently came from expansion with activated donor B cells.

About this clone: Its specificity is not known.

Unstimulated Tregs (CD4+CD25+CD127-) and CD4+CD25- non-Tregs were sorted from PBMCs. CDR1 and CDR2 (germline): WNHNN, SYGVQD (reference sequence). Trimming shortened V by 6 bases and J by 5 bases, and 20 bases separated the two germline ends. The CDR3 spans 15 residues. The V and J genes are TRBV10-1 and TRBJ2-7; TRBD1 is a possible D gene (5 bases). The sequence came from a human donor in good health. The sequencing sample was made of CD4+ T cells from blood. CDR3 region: CASSPRVAGSDEQYF. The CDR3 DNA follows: TGCGCCAGCAGCCCGCGCGTCGCAGGGTCGGACGAGCAGTACTTC.